The rows below give T cell receptor beta chains drawn from one sample of a study of CD8 T cells in ankylosing spondylitis. TCRdb re-derived calls from the 5' RACE reads in MiXCR, one entry per CDR3 protein. Altogether 350,000 to 450,000 distinct CDR3 sequences are present, roughly 20% being singletons, with the ten largest covering approximately 14%. The sample comprised blood, either unsorted or a sorted T cell fraction (not recorded which). The receptors come from a male donor with ankylosing spondylitis or in good health (not recorded which). CDR3s include the opening cysteine and the closing phenylalanine or tryptophan. The D gene is left open where the match is weak. Clone size is given for some rows only: seen once, a few or many times, or a class if the clone is expanded.

clone_size,j_call,d_call,v_call,cdr3_aa,cdr3_nt
few,TRBJ1-4,.,TRBV2,CASSEVVEKLFF,TGTGCCAGCAGTGAAGTGGTCGAAAAACTGTTTTTT
few,TRBJ2-7,.,TRBV28,CASSRPRDGYYEQYF,TGTGCCAGCAGCCGACCCAGGGACGGGTACTACGAGCAGTACTTC
.,TRBJ1-6,.,TRBV3-1,CASSRDTDSPLHF,TGTGCCAGCAGCCGGGACACCGATTCACCCCTCCACTTT
.,TRBJ2-2,TRBD1,TRBV9,CASSPQTGQGPNTGELFF,TGTGCCAGCAGCCCCCAGACCGGACAGGGCCCCAACACCGGGGAGCTGTTTTTT
.,TRBJ1-2,.,TRBV29-1,CSVEKQEHYGYTF,TGCAGCGTTGAAAAACAGGAGCACTATGGCTACACCTTC
.,TRBJ2-7,.,TRBV11-2,CASSPQTDISYEQYF,TGTGCCAGCAGCCCCCAGACGGACATCTCCTACGAGCAGTACTTC
.,TRBJ2-3,TRBD2,TRBV5-5,CASSLATSGGLGDTQYF,TGTGCCAGCAGCTTGGCGACTAGCGGGGGGCTAGGAGATACGCAGTATTTT
.,TRBJ2-1,TRBD2,TRBV3-1,CASSGETSGSYNEQFF,TGTGCCAGCAGCGGGGAGACTAGCGGTTCCTACAATGAGCAGTTCTTC
.,TRBJ1-2,.,TRBV12-3/TRBV12-4,CASSFPGDYGYTF,TGTGCCAGCAGTTTCCCCGGGGACTATGGCTACACCTTC
.,TRBJ2-5,.,TRBV7-9,CASSTPTYRRSQETQYF,TGTGCCAGCAGCACGCCGACTTACCGACGGTCCCAAGAGACCCAGTACTTC
.,TRBJ2-3,.,TRBV7-7,CASTPRRPDTQYF,TGTGCCAGCACCCCGCGAAGGCCAGATACGCAGTATTTT
.,TRBJ1-1,TRBD1,TRBV6-2/TRBV6-3,CASRHRTGGTEAFF,TGTGCCAGCAGGCACCGGACAGGGGGTACTGAAGCTTTCTTT
.,TRBJ2-1,.,TRBV7-9,CASSSGTARNEQFF,TGTGCCAGCAGCTCTGGGACTGCCAGGAATGAGCAGTTCTTC
.,TRBJ2-1,.,TRBV3-1,CASSEPGRVYNEQFF,TGTGCCAGCAGCGAACCTGGCAGGGTGTACAATGAGCAGTTCTTC
few,TRBJ1-1,TRBD1,TRBV4-1,CASSQGWTGNTEAFF,TGCGCCAGCAGCCAGGGGTGGACAGGCAACACTGAAGCTTTCTTT
few,TRBJ2-2,.,TRBV10-3,CAISLFDSNTGELFF,TGTGCCATCAGCCTTTTCGACTCGAACACCGGGGAGCTGTTTTTT
.,TRBJ1-5,.,TRBV28,CASSRGFGNQPQHF,TGTGCCAGCAGTAGGGGGTTTGGCAATCAGCCCCAGCATTTT
few,TRBJ2-3,.,TRBV7-9,CASSFWPDTTPDTQYF,TGTGCCAGCAGCTTTTGGCCGGACACAACCCCAGATACGCAGTATTTT
few,TRBJ2-7,.,TRBV28,CASSLNRSEGPSYEQYF,TGTGCCAGCAGTTTGAATAGGTCGGAGGGGCCCTCCTACGAGCAGTACTTC
.,TRBJ1-2,.,TRBV10-3,CAISEFTEITNYGYTF,TGTGCCATCAGTGAGTTTACAGAAATTACTAACTATGGCTACACCTTC
few,TRBJ2-7,.,TRBV12-3/TRBV12-4,CASSRVDSTYEQYF,TGTGCCAGCAGTAGGGTTGACAGTACCTACGAGCAGTACTTC
few,TRBJ2-2,TRBD2,TRBV27,CASTPRTSGGPNTGELFF,TGTGCCAGCACTCCCCGGACTAGCGGGGGGCCGAACACCGGGGAGCTGTTTTTT
.,TRBJ2-3,TRBD2,TRBV28,CASSFPSGGGLRTDTQYF,TGTGCCAGCAGTTTTCCTAGCGGGGGGGGATTACGCACAGATACGCAGTATTTT
few,TRBJ2-1,TRBD2,TRBV4-2,CASSPLGLAGGSGYEQFF,TGTGCCAGCAGCCCACTCGGACTAGCGGGGGGCAGTGGCTATGAGCAGTTCTTC
.,TRBJ1-6,.,TRBV20-1,CSARASGASYNSPLHF,TGCAGTGCTAGAGCCTCAGGGGCGTCCTATAATTCACCCCTCCACTTT
.,TRBJ2-5,TRBD1,TRBV29-1,CSVEDLGTGTRTQYF,TGCAGCGTTGAAGATCTTGGGACAGGGACCCGGACCCAGTACTTC
few,TRBJ2-7,TRBD1,TRBV4-1,CASSQIDRGYEQYF,TGCGCCAGCAGCCAAATCGACAGGGGATACGAGCAGTACTTC
.,TRBJ2-5,.,TRBV24-1,CATSDRTALGTQYF,TGTGCCACCAGTGACCGGACGGCTCTGGGGACCCAGTACTTC
.,TRBJ2-1,.,TRBV20-1,CSVFAGGSYNEQFF,TGCAGTGTTTTTGCCGGGGGCTCCTACAATGAGCAGTTCTTC
.,TRBJ2-5,TRBD2,TRBV7-8,CASSLALAGLQETQYF,TGTGCCAGCAGCTTAGCCTTAGCGGGCCTCCAAGAGACCCAGTACTTC
.,TRBJ2-6,.,TRBV25-1,CAYYQGPRYVSGANVLTF,TGTGCCTACTACCAGGGGCCGCGGTACGTCTCTGGGGCCAACGTCCTGACTTTC
.,TRBJ2-2,TRBD2,TRBV27,CASSTGLAGPNTGELFF,TGTGCCAGCAGTACGGGACTAGCGGGGCCGAACACCGGGGAGCTGTTTTTT
few,TRBJ2-1,.,TRBV4-1,CASSHPVGLSYNEQFF,TGCGCCAGCAGCCACCCCGTAGGCCTCTCCTACAATGAGCAGTTCTTC
few,TRBJ2-1,TRBD2,TRBV19,CASNGGGTYNEQFF,TGTGCCAGTAACGGCGGGGGGACCTACAATGAGCAGTTCTTC
few,TRBJ2-7,TRBD2,TRBV11-2,CASSLVRSGTSDYEQYF,TGTGCCAGCAGCTTAGTACGCAGCGGGACTAGCGACTACGAGCAGTACTTC
.,TRBJ2-7,.,TRBV12-3/TRBV12-4,CASSIRDTSYEQYF,TGTGCCAGCAGTATCCGGGACACCTCCTACGAGCAGTACTTC
.,TRBJ2-3,.,TRBV7-6,CASSLEGVGADTQYF,TGTGCCAGCAGCTTAGAGGGGGTGGGGGCCGATACGCAGTATTTT
.,TRBJ2-5,.,TRBV11-2,CASSLGWAGKETQYF,TGTGCCAGCAGCTTAGGATGGGCAGGGAAAGAGACCCAGTACTTC
once,TRBJ2-3,.,TRBV2,CTSSPSQGWGRLTDTQYF,TGTACCAGCAGTCCCTCACAAGGGTGGGGGCGACTAACAGATACGCAGTATTTT
few,TRBJ2-7,.,TRBV6-5,CASSYPGQPYEQYF,TGTGCCAGCAGTTACCCAGGACAGCCCTACGAGCAGTACTTC
.,TRBJ2-4,.,TRBV10-3,CAISESEGRGKNIQYF,TGTGCCATCAGTGAGTCGGAGGGGAGGGGGAAAAACATTCAGTACTTC
many,TRBJ2-1,TRBD2,TRBV20-1,CSAPPRGGIGEQFF,TGCAGTGCTCCTCCGCGGGGGGGGATAGGGGAGCAGTTCTTC
few,TRBJ2-5,.,TRBV12-3/TRBV12-4,CASSLAVGVGTQYF,TGTGCCAGCAGTTTAGCGGTGGGGGTTGGAACCCAGTACTTC
few,TRBJ2-2,.,TRBV12-3/TRBV12-4,CASRGDRNTGELFF,TGTGCCAGCAGAGGGGACCGGAACACCGGGGAGCTGTTTTTT
.,TRBJ1-1,TRBD1,TRBV12-3/TRBV12-4,CASSSSGTGNTEAFF,TGTGCCAGCAGTTCATCCGGGACAGGGAACACTGAAGCTTTCTTT
.,TRBJ1-2,.,TRBV5-6,CASSLGTMDYGYTF,TGTGCCAGCAGCTTGGGGACTATGGACTATGGCTACACCTTC
few,TRBJ2-7,.,TRBV7-2,CASSLGKNQGHEQYF,TGTGCCAGCAGCTTAGGGAAAAACCAGGGCCACGAGCAGTACTTC
.,TRBJ2-7,.,TRBV28,CASTQIGGIDEQYF,TGTGCCAGCACCCAGATAGGTGGTATCGACGAGCAGTACTTC
few,TRBJ2-5,.,TRBV4-1,CASSQVAAAQETQYF,TGCGCCAGCAGCCAAGTTGCCGCGGCACAAGAGACCCAGTACTTC
few,TRBJ2-1,.,TRBV12-3/TRBV12-4,CASTPDSAVPYNEQFF,TGTGCCAGCACACCGGACTCTGCCGTCCCTTACAATGAGCAGTTCTTC
.,TRBJ2-5,TRBD1,TRBV11-2,CASSTWTGSETQYF,TGTGCCAGCAGCACCTGGACAGGGTCGGAGACCCAGTACTTC
.,TRBJ2-7,TRBD1,TRBV6-5,CASSYSMAGGSYEQYF,TGTGCCAGCAGTTACTCGATGGCAGGGGGCTCCTACGAGCAGTACTTC
many,TRBJ2-5,.,TRBV28,CASSYSETQYF,TGTGCCAGCAGTTATAGCGAGACCCAGTACTTC
few,TRBJ2-1,TRBD2,TRBV25-1,CASSGMLAGGPNPYNEQFF,TGTGCCAGCAGTGGTATGCTAGCGGGGGGACCCAATCCTTACAATGAGCAGTTCTTC
.,TRBJ2-7,.,TRBV20-1,CSARDLRGRTTYEQYF,TGCAGTGCTAGAGATCTGAGGGGTCGGACTACCTACGAGCAGTACTTC
few,TRBJ1-2,.,TRBV27,CASRDGGSYGYTF,TGTGCCAGCAGGGACGGGGGGTCCTATGGCTACACCTTC
few,TRBJ2-1,TRBD2,TRBV5-1,CASSLALGLAGGNEQFF,TGCGCCAGCAGCTTGGCCCTGGGACTAGCGGGGGGCAATGAGCAGTTCTTC
.,TRBJ2-1,.,TRBV24-1,CATSDILGPENEQFF,TGTGCCACCAGTGATATCCTGGGACCCGAAAATGAGCAGTTCTTC